This TCR beta chain comes out of a study of T cells in Graves' hyperthyroidism and ophthalmopathy. Points from the study as a whole: Among clonotypes expanded in thyroid above 0.001, most were also found in blood. Onset of ophthalmopathy came a median approximately 6.5 months after the model predicted it. In simple terms, a model built on 13 V-J features told ophthalmopathy apart from stable hyperthyroidism.

Exclusions: uncontrolled infection, other autoimmune disease, pregnancy, lactation. The CDR3 contains 14 residues. From germline, CDR1 is MNHEY and CDR2 SVGAGI. The ends were cut back, 0 bases at V and 2 bases at J, with 7 bases in the middle. This clonotype occurred a few times. What it binds is not known. TCR beta CDR3 regions were amplified from RNA. The TCR CDR3 was amplified in a first-round RT-PCR using the HTBI primer set. TCRdb re-analysed the multiplex PCR reads in MiXCR, keeping a single row per CDR3 protein. Counted here are 500,000 or so distinct CDR3 sequences, 17% occurring once; the ten biggest clones make up around 17%.

The V call is TRBV6-5, the J call TRBJ1-1; D unclear. Sample: blood. The origin of this receptor is a woman younger than 30 with Graves' ophthalmopathy. The CDR3 DNA follows: TGTGCCAGCAGTTACTCGTTTGGAAACACTGAAGCTTTCTTT. Amino acid sequence: CASSYSFGNTEAFF.